This T cell receptor beta chain was profiled in a study of T-cell memory formation after mild COVID-19. About the research overall: The two donors had largely donor-specific TCR clusters.

This clonotype has more than one count but fewer than ten. Its antigen is unidentified. Findings and caveats of the study: Cross-reactive memory apparently joined, as some responding clones appeared in pre-infection memory. Those CD4+ clones that contracted were mainly in CM and EM (CD8+ ones in EMRA).

The CDR3 length is 19 residues. 5'RACE with constant-segment primers built TCRalpha and TCRbeta cDNA libraries with UMIs. Via MiXCR, TCRdb re-called the 5' RACE reads, giving one row per CDR3 protein. Of some 280,000 distinct CDR3 sequences in the sample, roughly 15% were seen once. This clonotype originated in a man between 18 and 29 years old who had mild COVID-19 (a few samples of this study predate the infection). Cell type and time point are not known. The chain is built from TRBV12-2 and TRBJ1-5. TRBV12-2 is recorded as a pseudogene. The specimen was PBMCs or a T cell subset sorted from them (not recorded which). The CDR3 loop is CASRLVSQSPSAPTKPQHF. The CDR3 DNA follows: TGTGCAAGTCGCTTAGTTAGTCAGAGCCCTAGTGCCCCAACTAAGCCCCAGCATTTT.